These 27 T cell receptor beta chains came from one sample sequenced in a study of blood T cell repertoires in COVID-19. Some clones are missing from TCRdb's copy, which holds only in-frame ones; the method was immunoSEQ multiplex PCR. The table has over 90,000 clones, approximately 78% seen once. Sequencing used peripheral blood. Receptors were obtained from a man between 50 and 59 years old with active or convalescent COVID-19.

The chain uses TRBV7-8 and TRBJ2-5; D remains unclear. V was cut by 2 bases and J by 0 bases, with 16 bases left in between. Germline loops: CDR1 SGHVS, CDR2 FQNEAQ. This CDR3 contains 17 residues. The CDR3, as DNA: TGTGCCAGCAGCTTAAGGTGGCCCCAGGCAAACCAAGAGACCCAGTACTTC. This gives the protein CASSLRWPQANQETQYF.

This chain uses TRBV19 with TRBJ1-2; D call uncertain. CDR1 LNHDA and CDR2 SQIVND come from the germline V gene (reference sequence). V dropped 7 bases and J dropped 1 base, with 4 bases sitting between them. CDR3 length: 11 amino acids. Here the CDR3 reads CASIYNYGYTF. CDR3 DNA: TGTGCCAGTATTTATAACTATGGCTACACCTTC. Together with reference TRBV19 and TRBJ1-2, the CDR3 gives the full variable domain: DGGITQSPKYLFRKEGQNVTLSCEQNLNHDAMYWYRQDPGQGLRLIYYSQIVNDFQKGDIAEGYSVSREKKESFPLTVTSAQKNPTAFYLCASIYNYGYTFGSGTRLTVV.

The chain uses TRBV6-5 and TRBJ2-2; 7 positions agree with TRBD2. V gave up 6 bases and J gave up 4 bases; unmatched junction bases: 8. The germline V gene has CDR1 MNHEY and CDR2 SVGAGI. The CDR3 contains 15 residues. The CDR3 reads CASRAYGEGTGELFF. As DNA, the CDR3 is TGTGCCAGCAGGGCCTACGGGGAGGGCACCGGGGAGCTGTTTTTT.

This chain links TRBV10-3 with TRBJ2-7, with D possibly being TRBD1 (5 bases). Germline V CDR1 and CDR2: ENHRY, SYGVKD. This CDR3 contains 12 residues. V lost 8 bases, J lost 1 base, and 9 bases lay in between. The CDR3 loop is CAIAQESYEQYF. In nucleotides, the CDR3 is TGTGCCATCGCACAGGAATCCTACGAGCAGTACTTC.

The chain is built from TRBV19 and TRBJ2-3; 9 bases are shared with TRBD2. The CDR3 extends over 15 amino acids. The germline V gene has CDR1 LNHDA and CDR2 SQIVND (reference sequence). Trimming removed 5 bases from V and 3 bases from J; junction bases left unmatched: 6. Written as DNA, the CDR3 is TGTGCCAGTAGTGTGCGGGGGGGCGGGACAGATACGCAGTATTTT. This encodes CASSVRGGGTDTQYF.

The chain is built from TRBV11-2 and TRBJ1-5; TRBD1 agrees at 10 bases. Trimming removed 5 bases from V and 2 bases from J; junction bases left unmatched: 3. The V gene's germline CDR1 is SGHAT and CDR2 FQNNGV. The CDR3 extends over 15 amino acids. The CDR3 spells CASSRGTGGNQPQHF. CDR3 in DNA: TGTGCCAGCAGCCGCGGGACAGGGGGCAATCAGCCCCAGCATTTT.

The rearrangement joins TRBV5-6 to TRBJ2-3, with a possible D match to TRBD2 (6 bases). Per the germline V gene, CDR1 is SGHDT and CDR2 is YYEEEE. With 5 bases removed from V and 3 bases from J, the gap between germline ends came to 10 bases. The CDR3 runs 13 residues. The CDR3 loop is CASRRDLTDTQYF. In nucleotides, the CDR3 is TGTGCCAGCAGGCGGGATTTGACAGATACGCAGTATTTT.

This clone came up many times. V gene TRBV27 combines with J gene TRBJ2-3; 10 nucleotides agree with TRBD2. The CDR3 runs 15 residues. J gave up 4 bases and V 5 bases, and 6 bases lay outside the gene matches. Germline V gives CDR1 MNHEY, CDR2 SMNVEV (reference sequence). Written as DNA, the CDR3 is TGTGCCAGCAGTCCCCGCGGGACTAGCGCAGATACGCAGTATTTT. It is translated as CASSPRGTSADTQYF.

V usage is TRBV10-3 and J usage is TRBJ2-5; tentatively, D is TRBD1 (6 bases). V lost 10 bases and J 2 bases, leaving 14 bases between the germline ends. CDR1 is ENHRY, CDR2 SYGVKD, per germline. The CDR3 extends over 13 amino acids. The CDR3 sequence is CATGDNDQETQYF. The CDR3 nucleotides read TGTGCCACCGGGGACAACGATCAAGAGACCCAGTACTTC.

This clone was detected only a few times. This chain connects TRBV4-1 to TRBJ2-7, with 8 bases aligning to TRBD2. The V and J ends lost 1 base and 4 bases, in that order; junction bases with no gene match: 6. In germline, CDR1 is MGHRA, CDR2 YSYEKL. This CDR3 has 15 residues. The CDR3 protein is CASSQVVSGVYEQYF. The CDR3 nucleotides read TGCGCCAGCAGCCAAGTGGTTAGCGGGGTTTACGAGCAGTACTTC.

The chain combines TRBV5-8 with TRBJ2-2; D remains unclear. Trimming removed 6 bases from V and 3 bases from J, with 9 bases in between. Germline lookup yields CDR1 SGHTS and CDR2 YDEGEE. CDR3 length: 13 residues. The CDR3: CASIEGDTGELFF. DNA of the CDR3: TGTGCCAGCATCGAAGGAGACACCGGGGAGCTGTTTTTT. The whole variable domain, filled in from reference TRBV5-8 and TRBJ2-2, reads EAGVTQSPTHLIKTRGQQATLRCSPISGHTSVYWYQQALGLGLQFLLWYDEGEERNRGNFPPRFSGRQFPNYSSELNVNALELEDSALYLCASIEGDTGELFFGEGSRLTVL.

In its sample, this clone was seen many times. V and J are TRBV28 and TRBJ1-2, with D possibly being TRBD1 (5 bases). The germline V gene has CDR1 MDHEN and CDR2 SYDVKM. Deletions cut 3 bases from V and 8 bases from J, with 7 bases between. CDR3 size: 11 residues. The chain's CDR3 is CASSLGHGYTF. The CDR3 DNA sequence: TGTGCCAGCAGTTTGGGGCACGGCTACACCTTC.

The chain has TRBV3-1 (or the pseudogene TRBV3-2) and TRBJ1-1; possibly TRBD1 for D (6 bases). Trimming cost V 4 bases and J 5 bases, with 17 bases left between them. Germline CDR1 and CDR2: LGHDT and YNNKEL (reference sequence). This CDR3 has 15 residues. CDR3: CASSPAGRGRTEAFF. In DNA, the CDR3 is TGTGCCAGCAGCCCCGCCGGGCGGGGGCGGACTGAAGCTTTCTTT.

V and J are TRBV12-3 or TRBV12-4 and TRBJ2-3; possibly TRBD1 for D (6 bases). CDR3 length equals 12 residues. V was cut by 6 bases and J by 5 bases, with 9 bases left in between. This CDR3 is CASSPTGDTQYF. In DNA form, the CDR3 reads TGTGCCAGCAGCCCGACAGGAGATACGCAGTATTTT.

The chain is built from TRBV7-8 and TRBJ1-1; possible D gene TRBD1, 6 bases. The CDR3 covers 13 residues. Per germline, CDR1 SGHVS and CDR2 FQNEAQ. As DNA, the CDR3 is TGTGCTGGGGCAGGGGCGGTGAACACTGAAGCTTTCTTT. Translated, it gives CAGAGAVNTEAFF. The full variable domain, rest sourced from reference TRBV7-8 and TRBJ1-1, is GAGVSQSPRYKVAKRGQDVALRCDPISGHVSLFWYQQALGQGPEFLTYFQNEAQLDKSGLPSDRFFAERPEGSVSTLKIQRTQQEDSAVYLCAGAGAVNTEAFFGQGTRLTVV.

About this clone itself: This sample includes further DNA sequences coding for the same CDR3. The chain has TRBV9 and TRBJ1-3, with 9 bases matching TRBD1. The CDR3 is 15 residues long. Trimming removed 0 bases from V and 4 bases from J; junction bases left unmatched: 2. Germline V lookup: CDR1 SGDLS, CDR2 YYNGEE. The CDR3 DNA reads TGTGCCAGCAGCGTAGGGGACAGGGTCGGAAACACCATATATTTT. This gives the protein CASSVGDRVGNTIYF.

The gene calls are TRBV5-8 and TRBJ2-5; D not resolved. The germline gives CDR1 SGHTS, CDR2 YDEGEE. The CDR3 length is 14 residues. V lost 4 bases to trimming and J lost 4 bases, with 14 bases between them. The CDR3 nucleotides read TGTGCCAGCAGCCCTGCTCGGGTTTCAGAGACCCAGTACTTC. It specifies CASSPARVSETQYF.

For the CDR3, the DNA is TGTGCCAGCAGCACACTTAGCGGGGGGCGTGAGACCCAGTACTTC. It translates to CASSTLSGGRETQYF. The V call is TRBV11-2, the J call TRBJ2-5; TRBD2 aligns across 10 bases. The germline gives CDR1 SGHAT, CDR2 FQNNGV. Losses at the gene ends were 5 bases for V and 5 bases for J; bases not matched to a gene: 8. The CDR3 contains 15 residues. The full variable domain, rest sourced from reference TRBV11-2 and TRBJ2-5, is EAGVAQSPRYKIIEKRQSVAFWCNPISGHATLYWYQQILGQGPKLLIQFQNNGVVDDSQLPKDRFSAERLKGVDSTLKIQPAKLEDSAVYLCASSTLSGGRETQYFGPGTRLLVL.

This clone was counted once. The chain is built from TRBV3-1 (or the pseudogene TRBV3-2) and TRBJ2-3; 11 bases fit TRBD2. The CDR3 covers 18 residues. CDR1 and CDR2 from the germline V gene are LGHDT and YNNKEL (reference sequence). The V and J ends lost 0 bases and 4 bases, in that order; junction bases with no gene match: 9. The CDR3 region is CASSQESWVAGGADTQYF. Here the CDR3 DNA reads TGTGCCAGCAGCCAAGAGAGTTGGGTAGCGGGGGGGGCAGATACGCAGTATTTT.

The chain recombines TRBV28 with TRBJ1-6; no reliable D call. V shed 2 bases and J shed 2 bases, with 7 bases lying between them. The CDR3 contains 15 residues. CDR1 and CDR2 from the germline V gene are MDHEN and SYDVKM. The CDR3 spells CASSLPLPYNSPLHF. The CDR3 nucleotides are TGTGCCAGCAGTTTACCGCTACCCTATAATTCACCCCTCCACTTT.

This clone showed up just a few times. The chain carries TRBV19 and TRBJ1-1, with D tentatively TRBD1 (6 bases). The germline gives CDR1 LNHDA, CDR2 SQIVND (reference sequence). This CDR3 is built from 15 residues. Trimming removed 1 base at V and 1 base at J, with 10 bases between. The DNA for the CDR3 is TGTGCCAGTAGTATAGCGGGCAGGGGGAACACTGAAGCTTTCTTT. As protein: CASSIAGRGNTEAFF.

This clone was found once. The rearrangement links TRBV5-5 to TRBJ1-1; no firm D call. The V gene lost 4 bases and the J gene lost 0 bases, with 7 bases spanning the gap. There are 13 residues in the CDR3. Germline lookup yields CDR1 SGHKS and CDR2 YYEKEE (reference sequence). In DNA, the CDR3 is TGTGCCAGCAGCGAGATGATGAACACTGAAGCTTTCTTT. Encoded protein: CASSEMMNTEAFF.

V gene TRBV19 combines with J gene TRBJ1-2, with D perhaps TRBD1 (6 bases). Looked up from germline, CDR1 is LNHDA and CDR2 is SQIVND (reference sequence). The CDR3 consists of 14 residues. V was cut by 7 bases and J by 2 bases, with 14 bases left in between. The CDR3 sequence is CASNPGQINYGYTF. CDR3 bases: TGTGCCAGTAACCCCGGACAGATAAACTATGGCTACACCTTC.

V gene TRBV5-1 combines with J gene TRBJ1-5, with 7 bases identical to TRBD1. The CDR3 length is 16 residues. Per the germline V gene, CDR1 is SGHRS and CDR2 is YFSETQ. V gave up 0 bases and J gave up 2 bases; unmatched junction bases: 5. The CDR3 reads CASSLEGGVGNQPQHF. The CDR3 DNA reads TGCGCCAGCAGCTTGGAAGGGGGCGTCGGCAATCAGCCCCAGCATTTT.

The DNA for the CDR3 is TGTGCCAGCAGCTTACGAGGGACAGGGAGCGCAGATACGCAGTATTTT. It yields the protein CASSLRGTGSADTQYF. The chain employs TRBV5-6 and TRBJ2-3, with TRBD1 identical over 9 bases. The length of the CDR3 is 16 residues. CDR1 is SGHDT, CDR2 YYEEEE, per germline. V lost 2 bases, J lost 4 bases, and 8 bases stayed unmatched.

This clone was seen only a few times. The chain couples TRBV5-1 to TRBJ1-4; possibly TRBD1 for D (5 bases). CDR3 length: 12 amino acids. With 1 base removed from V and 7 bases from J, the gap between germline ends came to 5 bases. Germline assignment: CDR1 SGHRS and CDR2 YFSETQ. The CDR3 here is CASSLQGEKLFF. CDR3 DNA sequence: TGCGCCAGCAGCTTGCAGGGTGAAAAACTGTTTTTT.

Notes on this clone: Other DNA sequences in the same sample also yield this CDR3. The chain's CDR3 is CSARRETQYF. The CDR3 region has the DNA TGCAGTGCTAGACGAGAGACCCAGTACTTC. The rearrangement links TRBV20-1 to TRBJ2-5; D gene unclear. In germline, CDR1 is DFQATT, CDR2 SNEGSKA (reference sequence). V lost 2 bases and J lost 4, with 2 bases in between. This CDR3 has 10 residues.